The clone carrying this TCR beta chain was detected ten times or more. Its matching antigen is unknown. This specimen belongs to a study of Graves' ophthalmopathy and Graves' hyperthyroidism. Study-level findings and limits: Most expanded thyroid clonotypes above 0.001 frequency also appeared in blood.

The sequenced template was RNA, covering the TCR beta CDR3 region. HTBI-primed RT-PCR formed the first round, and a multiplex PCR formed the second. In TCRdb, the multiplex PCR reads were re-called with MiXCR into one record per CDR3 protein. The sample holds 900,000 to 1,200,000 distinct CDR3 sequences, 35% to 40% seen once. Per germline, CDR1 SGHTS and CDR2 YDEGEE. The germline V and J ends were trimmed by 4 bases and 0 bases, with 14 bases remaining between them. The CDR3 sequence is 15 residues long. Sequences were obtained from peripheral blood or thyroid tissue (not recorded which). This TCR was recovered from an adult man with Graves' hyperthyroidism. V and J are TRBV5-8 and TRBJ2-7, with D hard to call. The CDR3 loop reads CASSGWTGSSYEQYF. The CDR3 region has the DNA TGTGCCAGCAGCGGATGGACGGGTAGCTCCTACGAGCAGTACTTC.